This entry lists 9 T cell receptor beta chains sequenced from one sample in a study of vaccination and CD4 T cells after COVID-19. Treatment: roughly 10-day PBMC culture with coronavirus spike peptide pools or control peptides (ViraFEST assay). No antigen is known for these receptors. The Oncomine TCR Beta short-read assay was applied to DNA of cultured CD4+ T cells. TCRdb reprocessed the PCR reads via MiXCR and lists one record per CDR3 protein. The sample yields about 15,000 distinct CDR3 sequences, 45% to 65% seen once. The specimen sequenced was CD4+ T cells from blood, cultured in vitro. The receptors come from a human donor who had recovered from COVID-19.

The V and J genes are TRBV6-1 and TRBJ2-7, with 12 bases matching TRBD2. CDR3 size: 15 residues. CDR1 and CDR2 (germline): MNHNS, SASEGT. V trimming: 3 bases; J trimming: 4 bases; junction bases outside the gene matches: 4. Written as DNA, the CDR3 is TGTGCCAGCAGTGAGCCAGGACTAGCGGGGTACGAGCAGTACTTC. Residues: CASSEPGLAGYEQYF.

This chain links TRBV11-2 with TRBJ2-5; D could derive from TRBD1 or TRBD2 (6 bases each). CDR1 SGHAT and CDR2 FQNNGV come from the germline V gene. V was cut by 3 bases and J by 4 bases, with 12 bases left in between. This CDR3 is built from 14 residues. In DNA, the CDR3 is TGTGCCAGCAGCTTCCGGGGGCCGGGAGAGACCCAGTACTTC. Translation: CASSFRGPGETQYF.

The sample holds one count of this clonotype. The genes are TRBV11-2 and TRBJ2-7; 7 bases align to TRBD2. Germline V gene sequence: CDR1 SGHAT, CDR2 FQNNGV. Trimming took 7 bases from V and 4 from J; bases not matched to a gene: 4. This CDR3 region has 12 residues. CDR3 amino acids: CASTAGEYEQYF. CDR3 bases: TGTGCCAGCACGGCGGGGGAGTACGAGCAGTACTTC.

V and J are TRBV6-4 and TRBJ1-5; 7 bases line up with TRBD1. CDR3 length: 15 residues. Germline CDR1 is MRHNA and CDR2 is SNTAGT. Trimming took 6 bases from V and 1 from J; bases not matched to a gene: 6. The CDR3 DNA is TGTGCCAGCAGGAAAGACAGGGTAAGCAATCAGCCCCAGCATTTT. Translated, it gives CASRKDRVSNQPQHF.

The rearrangement links TRBV7-2 to TRBJ1-1; D ambiguous. The ends were cut back, 2 bases at V and 5 bases at J, with 15 bases in the middle. The CDR3 sequence is 15 residues long. Per germline, CDR1 SGHTA and CDR2 FQGNSA. In DNA, the CDR3 is TGTGCCAGCAGCTTATCAAACCGGGAGGCTACTGAAGCTTTCTTT. Encoded protein: CASSLSNREATEAFF. Supplemented by reference TRBV7-2 and TRBJ1-1, the full variable domain reads GAGVSQSPSNKVTEKGKDVELRCDPISGHTALYWYRQSLGQGLEFLIYFQGNSAPDKSGLPSDRFSAERTGGSVSTLTIQRTQQEDSAVYLCASSLSNREATEAFFGQGTRLTVV.

The chain joins TRBV6-5 to TRBJ1-5, with unresolved D. V gave up 1 base and J gave up 0 bases, with 13 bases separating them. The CDR3 spans 17 residues. Germline CDR1 is MNHEY and CDR2 is SVGAGI. DNA for the CDR3: TGTGCCAGCAGTTACTGGGCCCCTAACAATAGCAATCAGCCCCAGCATTTT. Translating it yields CASSYWAPNNSNQPQHF.

The genes are TRBV2 and TRBJ1-2; tentatively, D is TRBD1 (5 bases). V dropped 5 bases and J dropped 0 bases, with 10 bases sitting between them. This CDR3 region has 14 residues. Per the germline V gene, CDR1 is SNHLY and CDR2 is FYNNEI. CDR3 coding DNA: TGTGCCAGCAGTAGGGACGCAGCTAACTATGGCTACACCTTC. Translation: CASSRDAANYGYTF. The full variable domain, with the rest looked up from reference TRBV2 and TRBJ1-2, is EPEVTQTPSHQVTQMGQEVILRCVPISNHLYFYWYRQILGQKVEFLVSFYNNEISEKSEIFDDQFSVERPDGSNFTLKIRSTKLEDSAMYFCASSRDAANYGYTFGSGTRLTVV.

This clonotype has a handful of counts. This rearrangement joins TRBV27 to TRBJ1-2; 11 bases map to TRBD1. The trim removed 7 bases at V and 10 bases at J, leaving 8 bases unmatched. Germline V gene sequence: CDR1 MNHEY, CDR2 SMNVEV (reference sequence). The CDR3 totals 13 residues. This chain's CDR3 is CASTSGTGGPYTF. The DNA of the CDR3 is TGTGCCAGCACCTCCGGGACAGGGGGTCCCTACACCTTC.

V usage is TRBV3-1 and J usage is TRBJ2-3; 8 positions match TRBD2. Trimming removed 1 base from V and 6 bases from J; junction bases left unmatched: 9. Germline lookup yields CDR1 LGHDT and CDR2 YNNKEL (reference sequence). The CDR3 has 16 amino acids. The CDR3 coding sequence is TGTGCCAGCAGCCAAGGTCGGGAGGGCCGGGGGGATACGCAGTATTTT. Translated: CASSQGREGRGDTQYF.